This T cell receptor beta chain was sequenced for a study of cytomegalovirus exposure and HLA in healthy donors (dated by TCRdb to the late 2010s). About the study as a whole: In an earlier analysis of around 540 of the donors, 276 Gb of sequence data and 117 million unique TCR beta sequences from about 179 million T cells were reported. HLA typing included class I and class II loci at four-digit resolution. Among approximately 370 genotyped donors of the cohort, an average of roughly 230,000 unique TCR beta nucleotide sequences was sequenced per donor, of which roughly 18% were non-productive. The study profiled the T cell repertoires of 550 to 700 subjects by immunosequencing and related them to cytomegalovirus serostatus. An early release covering about 600 HLA-typed donors comprised about 300 gigabases of sequencing data and around 86 million unique TCR sequences. Along with the approximately 650-subject first cohort, a separate validation cohort of 120 different subjects was used. Several DR-DQ haplotypes were handled as single units for association and clustering, since linkage in the cohort was strong. A later genetic analysis used genome-wide SNP genotypes for about 60% of the roughly 700 donors, treating that subset as a discovery cohort. The later analysis used no new phenotypic data to find candidate immune exposures, relying instead on TCR beta sequences and their occurrence across donors. The study was designed to test whether signatures of past pathogen exposure could be identified by cataloging public T cell receptors. An earlier analysis of some 600 of the donors applied high-throughput TCR beta sequencing to assess whether each TCR beta V gene segment acted as functional or pseudogenic. High-throughput TCR immunosequencing, statistical association of individual TCRs with disease status, and machine learning were combined to predict cytomegalovirus infection status. The number of typed donors differed by locus: roughly 620-630 for A, B, C, DRB1 and DQB1; approximately 520 for DQA1; 606 for DPA1; and about 450 for DPB1. To study patterns of TCR occurrence, a later analysis re-analyzed previously published TCR beta repertoires from around 670 donors and added high-resolution HLA genotyping. Of the 300 to 500 genotyped donors, 80% to 90% were placed in the genetic ancestry cluster associated with self-reported Caucasian donors. Donor age, sex, ethnicity and CMV serostatus were compiled alongside the repertoire data. All discovery cohort repertoires had been generated on a single sequencing platform.

The library was produced with the immunoSEQ multiplex PCR assay. A mixture of 60 forward primers for TCR Vbeta segments and 13 reverse primers for TCR Jbeta segments was used in the multiplex PCR. A multiplex PCR assay on genomic DNA amplified the CDR3 region of rearranged TCR beta genes. The amplified TCR beta libraries were sequenced on the Illumina HiSeq System as 87-base-pair reads. The source study handled its data this way. A later analysis tallied about 77 million unique TCR beta chains across the 666 repertoires, and around 9.9 million of those chains were shared by two or more donors. To remove PCR and sequencing errors, raw reads were error-corrected and collapsed into unique sequences using a nearest-neighbor algorithm that merged closely related sequences. To assign V, D and J gene segments, CDR3 sequences were aligned to IMGT reference sequences. For a sequence to be retained, at least a six-nucleotide match to both a V gene segment and a J gene segment was required. Rearrangements were called productive when the CDR3 lacked stop codons and stayed in frame with V and J; all others were non-productive. Following IMGT convention, CDR3 was defined as the stretch from the second conserved V-encoded cysteine up to the conserved J-encoded phenylalanine. The earlier analysis of roughly 590 of the donors excluded sequences that lacked an unambiguous match to a single V gene segment. An earlier analysis of fewer than 750 of the donors called V segments functional above 56.7% productive rearrangements and segregating when the between-donor standard deviation exceeded 5%. A statistical classification framework was developed to diagnose cytomegalovirus status using the catalog of TCR beta chain sequences. In a later analysis, V and J genes were assigned by comparing TCR nucleotide sequences against IMGT/GENE-DB human TR gene sequences. A later analysis assigned CDR3 sequences and most-parsimonious VDJ recombination scenarios with the TCRdist pipeline. In a later analysis, each TCR beta chain was defined by its CDR3 amino acid sequence together with its V-gene family, and reads lacking a unique V-gene family were excluded. In a later analysis, 450 to 600 highly shared, low-generation-probability nucleotide sequences were removed to address suspected cross-contamination and a sequencing artifact. In a later analysis, a clonal expansion index was calculated for each public chain from normalized within-repertoire ranks of inferred template counts. Generation probabilities in a later analysis came from a VDJ recombination model fitted to out-of-frame rearrangements, and those results were checked against IGoR. In a later analysis, hypergeometric tests were used to score TCR-TCR, TCR-HLA and TCR-CMV co-occurrence, with a repertoire-size bias correction applied to TCR pairs. False discovery rates were estimated in a later analysis by permuting HLA or CMV assignments 20 times. In a later analysis, co-occurring TCRs were grouped using DBSCAN, with TCRdist sequence similarity added in when clustering inside HLA-allele-positive subsets. Co-occurrence clustering excluded repertoires with fewer than 30,000 or more than 120,000 public chains, plus five with anomalous nucleotide sharing. The immuneACCESS repertoire file appears here via TCRdb, limited to in-frame rearrangements. These files lack a portion of the clones; in checked studies, under half of the deficit traces to unresolved V genes, and the cause of the others is not known. The V and J calls and clone size come from that table; D and trimming were worked out from the DNA. This sample is represented by about 97,000 clones; 81% of them were singletons. Of the sample, about 4.9% falls within the top ten clones.

As for this clone: What antigen it recognizes has not been identified. No much larger clone is present one base from it, and per-base qualities are unavailable.

The cohort consisted of 666 healthy bone marrow donors. All cohort members were sampled while nominally healthy, although unrecorded immune exposures were likely present. The donor was CMV seropositive and belonged to the group of 250 to 300 seropositive cohort members. A peripheral blood sample was provided by each donor, and peripheral blood mononuclear cells were used for TCR beta sequencing. The Qiagen DNeasy Blood Extraction Kit was used to extract genomic DNA from the blood cell samples. The study at large found these results: In a later analysis, most CMV-associated TCR beta chains were found to appear HLA-restricted, with HLA associations seemingly driven largely by CMV exposure. A further reported finding was that TCR beta sequences accurately predicted the HLA-A and HLA-B alleles for most subjects in the first cohort. The only immune exposure information available for the cohort was CMV serostatus. Several of the top co-occurrence clusters appeared to be linked to parvovirus B19, influenza, CMV and Epstein-Barr virus, according to a later analysis. Correlated functional status among segregating V segments might reflect linkage disequilibrium, but an unknown experimental factor could not be ruled out. In a later analysis, TCR association rates were found to vary across HLA loci, with the most associated TCRs seen for DRB1 alleles and the fewest for HLA-C alleles. The study gave a list of around 170 TCR beta chains associated with cytomegalovirus. At a false discovery rate of 0.05, a later analysis linked under 20,000 TCR beta sequences to specific HLA alleles. The classifier was reported to diagnose cytomegalovirus status with high specificity and sensitivity in both the original and validation cohorts. Because counts were too low, seventeen rarely observed V segments, including chromosome 9 orphons, were excluded from the earlier analysis of several hundred of the donors. Sequencing depth was assumed to be roughly uniform across donors in the presence/absence analyses, though that assumption may not hold. According to the authors, the approach could potentially be generalized to other disease states and immunological phenotypes. In an earlier analysis of approximately 590 of the donors, most TCR beta V segments appeared in productive rearrangements about 87% or about 30% of the time, broadly matching IMGT annotations. This cohort had only TCR beta chains sequenced, and the lack of alpha or paired-chain data limited which features could be detected. A later analysis found that HLA-associated TCR beta chains were more clonally expanded and had lower generation probabilities than equally common non-associated chains. The sequencing pipeline was judged likely to have produced a cluster of highly shared sequence variants as a technical artifact. Some IMGT-functional V segments, including TRBV6-2 and TRBV6-3, could not be distinguished by the 87-base-pair reads and were therefore excluded. While some public TCRs were present in many individuals, most TCR sequences turned up only very rarely across donors. A few of the identified cytomegalovirus-associated TCR beta chains were confirmed in vitro to be specific for cytomegalovirus antigens. A later genetic analysis associated a missense DCLRE1C variant with V-gene and J-gene trimming of TCR beta chains, and an independent cohort replicated the association. Compared with the approximately 720-donor mean, donors in an Asian-associated ancestry cluster had fewer N-insertions in productive TCRs, according to a later genetic analysis. Because HLA typing was missing for some donors at each locus, association tests included only the typed subset. When HLA alleles, especially DR and DQ, strongly co-occurred, TCR associations were difficult to assign to individual alleles.

Deletion took 0 bases off V and 0 bases off J, with a span of 10 bases between the germline ends. CDR1 SGDLS and CDR2 YYNGEE are derived from the germline V gene. The CDR3 goes from the cysteine to the phenylalanine over 16 residues. The DNA shown is the 48-base CDR3, in frame from base 1. Sequencing was performed on PBMCs. The rearrangement joined TRBV9 to TRBJ2-1; TRBD2 is possibly the D segment (5 matching bases). The clonotype comes from a man in his forties in good health and CMV-seropositive. The DNA is TGTGCCAGCAGCGTAGAGGGAGCGTTCTCCTACAATGAGCAGTTCTTC. Its product reads: CASSVEGAFSYNEQFF.